The source of this T cell receptor beta chain is a study of T cells in Graves' hyperthyroidism and ophthalmopathy. The investigators amplified TCR beta CDR3 regions from RNA transcripts. HTBI primers were the set used in a first-round RT-PCR of the TCR CDR3. From the multiplex PCR reads, TCRdb called clonotypes with MiXCR, one entry per CDR3 protein. In the table there are about 270,000 distinct CDR3 sequences, roughly 15% of which are singletons. This CDR3 contains 17 residues. Germline loops: CDR1 DFQATT, CDR2 SNEGSKA (reference sequence). Trimming shortened V by 2 bases and J by 7 bases, and 24 bases separated the two germline ends. In its sample, this clonotype was seen many times. Ahead of any ophthalmopathy symptoms, the blood sample was obtained at the first diagnosis of hyperthyroidism.

The sequencing input was blood. This sequence originates from a woman between 45 and 65 years old with Graves' hyperthyroidism that later progressed to Graves' ophthalmopathy. The genes are TRBV20-1 and TRBJ2-1, with a weak D call TRBD2 (6 bases). For the CDR3, the DNA is TGCAGTGCTAGAAGCCCCCGTGGCGGGAACAACGTGAATGAGCAGTTCTTC. It yields the protein CSARSPRGGNNVNEQFF.